Listed here is a single TCR beta chain. Its specificity is unknown. Other nucleotide sequences from this sample produce the same CDR3. This sample stems from a study of cytomegalovirus exposure and HLA in healthy donors. Study results and caveats: In a later analysis, V- and J-gene trimming of beta chains associated with a DCLRE1C missense variant, replicated independently.

This CDR3 has 15 residues. The germline V gene encodes CDR1 KGHSH and CDR2 LQKENI. The V end lost 3 bases, the J end lost 2 bases, and 14 bases lay between the germline ends. 13 Jbeta primers and 60 Vbeta primers were used for the PCR. Libraries were prepared by immunoSEQ multiplex PCR; TCRdb keeps only in-frame clonotypes and omits some of them. The sample lists around 37,000 clones, about 84% occurring once. Despite likely unrecorded immune exposures, the donors were nominally healthy at the time of sampling. Sequenced material: PBMCs. The source of this sequence is a man aged 50 to 59 in good health and CMV-seronegative. The chain has TRBV18 and TRBJ2-7; D not resolved. Here the CDR3 reads CASSPRRSGTYEQYF. CDR3 nucleotides: TGTGCCAGCTCACCCCGCCGATCAGGAACCTACGAGCAGTACTTC. The complete variable domain, with remaining parts taken from reference TRBV18 and TRBJ2-7, reads NAGVMQNPRHLVRRRGQEARLRCSPMKGHSHVYWYRQLPEEGLKFMVYLQKENIIDESGMPKERFSAEFPKEGPSILRIQQVVRGDSAAYFCASSPRRSGTYEQYFGPGTRLTVT.